This T cell receptor beta chain was found in a study of PD-1 blockade in mismatch repair-deficient tumors. As regards this clone: Its antigen is undetermined.

Time point indicated: 10-day in vitro stimulation with candidate neoantigen peptide 5. Mismatch repair deficiency was confirmed in all patients, by PCR or immunohistochemistry. TCRs were sequenced from three patients responding to pembrolizumab. An identically run culture lacking peptide was the fold-change baseline. CDR3 length: 15 amino acids. Between the trimmed V and J ends, which lost 5 bases and 4 bases, there was a span of 12 bases. Germline V CDR1 and CDR2: SEHNR, FQNEAQ (reference sequence). TCRdb's table, derived via immunoSEQ multiplex PCR, lists solely in-frame clones and lacks some. Altogether about 15,000 clones are present, approximately 84% being singletons, with the ten largest covering approximately 11%.

The source was cells cultured in vitro, collected from a patient treated with pembrolizumab. The rearrangement links TRBV7-9 to TRBJ2-6; D is uncertain. The receptor comes from an adult with mismatch repair-deficient cancer. For the CDR3, the DNA is TGTGCCAGCAGCCTCCTGGGTGCCGGGGCCAACGTCCTGACTTTC. Translating it yields CASSLLGAGANVLTF. The full variable domain, in which reference TRBV7-9 and TRBJ2-6 provide the parts outside the CDR3, is DTGVSQNPRHKITKRGQNVTFRCDPISEHNRLYWYRQTLGQGPEFLTYFQNEAQLEKSRLLSDRFSAERPKGSFSTLEIQRTEQGDSAMYLCASSLLGAGANVLTFGAGSRLTVL.